This entry features one TCR beta chain sequence. TCRdb re-called clones via MiXCR from the PCR reads. The sample shows 15,000 or so clones, around 36% of them seen only once. Until they underwent thyroid surgery, no patient had received any treatment. This sample was included in a study of metastatic and nonmetastatic thyroid tumors. On the study more broadly: From malignant and benign thyroid patients, repertoires in blood and in tumor or nodule tissue were compared.

This clonotype originated in a female donor with papillary thyroid cancer or a benign thyroid nodule (not recorded which). Some clones in this sample may be carry-over from other donors' samples. The sequencing input was tumor tissue.

CDR3 sequence (DNA): TGTGCCTTGACTCTTCTTAGGCGTGGCTACACCTTC. It yields the protein CALTLLRRGYTF. V usage is TRBV30 and J usage is TRBJ1-2; no clear D. Germline V gene sequence: CDR1 GTSNPN, CDR2 SVGIG (reference sequence). V lost 7 bases to trimming and J lost 7 bases, with 16 bases between them. This CDR3 has 12 amino acids.